This T cell receptor (beta chain) was sequenced in a study of T-cell reconstitution after alpha-beta-depleted transplantation in children. Study outcomes and limitations: By one year post-transplant, T-cell counts and diversity largely arose from T cells that were newly produced. About two months after transplant, alpha-beta T cells reportedly came from several hundred expanded graft clones.

This clonotype was counted only a few times. Antigen: not known. The CDR3 runs to 14 residues. The V and J ends lost 2 bases and 5 bases respectively, with 12 bases between them. Germline V CDR1 and CDR2: MNHEY, SVGAGI. Unique molecular identifiers were incorporated during preparation of the TCRbeta library. TCRdb itself ran the PCR reads through MiXCR, one entry per CDR3 protein. The profile covers 450,000 to 600,000 distinct CDR3 sequences, with roughly 13% appearing a single time and over 2% taken by the ten largest. The source of this sequence is a male patient younger than 18 who had a stem cell transplant for acute myeloid leukemia, so the T cells may come from the graft donor. The sample here was PBMCs, mostly from graft donor cells, taken 360 days after TCRalphabeta/CD19-depleted stem cell transplant. V is TRBV6-5 and J is TRBJ2-5; possible D gene TRBD1, 5 bases. The CDR3 DNA reads TGTGCCAGCAGTTACATGACAGCAAGGGAGACCCAGTACTTC. The encoded protein is CASSYMTARETQYF.